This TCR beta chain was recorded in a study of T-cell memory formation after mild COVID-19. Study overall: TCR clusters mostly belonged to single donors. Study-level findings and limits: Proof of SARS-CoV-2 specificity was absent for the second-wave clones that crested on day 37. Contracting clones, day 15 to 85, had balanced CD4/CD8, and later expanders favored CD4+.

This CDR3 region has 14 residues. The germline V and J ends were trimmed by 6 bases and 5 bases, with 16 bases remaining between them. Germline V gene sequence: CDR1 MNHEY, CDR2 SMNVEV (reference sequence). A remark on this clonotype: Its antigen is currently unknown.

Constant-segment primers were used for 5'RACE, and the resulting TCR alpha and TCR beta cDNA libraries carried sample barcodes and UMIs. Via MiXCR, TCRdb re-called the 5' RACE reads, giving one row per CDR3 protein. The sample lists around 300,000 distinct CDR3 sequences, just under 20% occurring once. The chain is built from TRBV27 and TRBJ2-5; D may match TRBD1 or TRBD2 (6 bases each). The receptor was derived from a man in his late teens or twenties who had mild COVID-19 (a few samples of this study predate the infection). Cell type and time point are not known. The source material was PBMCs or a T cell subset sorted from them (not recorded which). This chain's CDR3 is CASRRRGPGETQYF. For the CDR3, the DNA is TGTGCCAGCAGACGACGGGGGCCCGGGGAGACCCAGTACTTC.